The entry below gives a single TCR beta chain sequence along with its context. Its antigen is as yet unknown. This sample is drawn from a study of cytomegalovirus exposure and HLA in healthy donors. General study results and limits: Reported performance of the classifier showed diagnosis of cytomegalovirus status with high specificity and sensitivity. Specificity for CMV antigens was confirmed in vitro for a few of the CMV-associated chains. The finding came from a later analysis; first-cohort TCR clusters tended to co-occur in the 110 or so validation repertoires. Cytomegalovirus-associated TCR beta chains were listed, numbering some 170.

Method: immunoSEQ multiplex PCR; TCRdb's copy keeps in-frame clones and lacks some. Of some 79,000 clones in the sample, around 94% were seen once. This CDR3 has 18 amino acids. CDR1 and CDR2 from the germline V gene are SEHNR and FQNEAQ (reference sequence). Between the trimmed V and J ends, which lost 5 bases and 0 bases, there was a span of 17 bases. The clonotype originates from a woman aged 18-30 years in good health and CMV-seropositive. The chain combines TRBV7-9 with TRBJ2-6, with D possibly TRBD1 on 5 matching bases. The specimen was PBMCs. The CDR3 region is CASSRGAGLSSGANVLTF. For the CDR3, the DNA is TGTGCCAGCAGCCGTGGGGCAGGGCTGAGCTCTGGGGCCAACGTCCTGACTTTC.